The table lists the clone carrying this TCR beta chain with a few counts. Its specificity is unknown. The record originates from a study of OX40 agonist ivuxolimab in advanced cancers. On the study more broadly: Subjects had a mean age of roughly 60 years, with a range of 23 to 79; 82.7% were male.

There are 13 residues in the CDR3. The ends lost 8 bases at V and 8 bases at J; junction bases unmatched: 7. Germline V lookup: CDR1 SEHNR, CDR2 FQNEAQ (reference sequence). The protocol was immunoSEQ multiplex PCR, while the TCRdb copy is restricted to in-frame clones and leaves out a portion. The sample lists 99,000 or so clones, about 96% occurring once. Notes on the study in general: Low normalized T-cell clonal expansion was also seen in some nonresponders. Which antigen the expanded peripheral T cells recognized is unknown.

The source was CD4+ or CD8+ T cells sorted from blood, collected in a trial of the OX40 agonist ivuxolimab. The V call is TRBV7-9, the J call TRBJ1-1; 11 positions agree with TRBD1. This receptor was obtained from an adult with an advanced solid tumor such as melanoma, head and neck, liver or kidney cancer. The CDR3 sequence: CASRDRGFPEAFF. For the CDR3, the DNA is TGTGCCAGCCGGGACAGGGGGTTTCCGGAAGCTTTCTTT.